A single sample gave rise to the 24 T cell receptor beta chains below, sequenced in a study of tissue T cells after allogeneic stem cell transplantation. Using immunoSEQ multiplex PCR, the repertoire was profiled, and TCRdb retains in-frame clones only, with some absent. The data hold over 40,000 clones, with about 73% observed a single time. Sequenced material: sorted cells pooled from one or two spleens. All receptors derive from a pool of C57BL/6 mice in good health.

With respect to this clone: Gene labels here are mouse ones. The CDR3 end falls 1 residue outside the read, so it is completed with the germline J gene. This sequence joins TRBV19 and TRBJ2-5; D is possibly TRBD1 (6 bases). The germline gives CDR1 FNHDT, CDR2 SITEND (reference sequence). Trimming took 4 bases from V and 2 from J, leaving 8 bases between them. The length of the CDR3 is 13 residues. Incomplete CDR3 DNA: TGTGCCAGCAGTCCGGACAGCCAAGACACCCAGTAC. This encodes CASSPDSQDTQY. The whole CDR3 protein reads CASSPDSQDTQYF. Drawing the rest from reference TRBV19 and TRBJ2-5, the complete variable domain is GGIITQTPKFLIGQEGQKLTLKCQQNFNHDTMYWYRQDSGKGLRLIYYSITENDLQKGDLSEGYDASREKKSSFSLTVTSAQKNEMAVFLCASSPDSQDTQYFGPGTRLLVL.

Comments on this clone: These gene names are mouse names. The missing CDR3 end, 1 residue past where the read stops, is filled in from the germline J gene. This chain uses TRBV14 with TRBJ2-5; 12 nucleotides agree with TRBD2. CDR1 and CDR2 from the germline V gene are SGHDT and FRDEAV. V lost 5 bases, J lost 5 bases, and 6 bases stayed unmatched. The CDR3 spans 15 residues. The CDR3 DNA, read in part, is TGTGCCAGCAGCCCCCGACTGGGGGGGCCAGACACCCAGTAC. Translation: CASSPRLGGPDTQY. The complete CDR3 sequence is CASSPRLGGPDTQYF.

A word on this clone: The germline and genes are mouse ones. The observed sequence ends 1 residue before the CDR3 terminus, with the missing tail filled in from the germline J gene. The chain has TRBV4 and TRBJ2-5, with 12 bases lining up with TRBD2. The germline CDR1 and CDR2 sequences are LGHDT and YNNKQL (reference sequence). The V gene end was trimmed by 4 bases and the J gene end by 2 bases; junction bases not matched to a gene: 4. CDR3 length: 16 residues. The CDR3 sequence: CASSSRDWGVQDTQYF. CDR3 DNA, as far as it was read: TGTGCCAGCAGCTCCCGGGACTGGGGGGTCCAAGACACCCAGTAC.

As regards this clone: Mouse gene names apply. The DNA ends 1 residue before the CDR3 does, and the rest of the CDR3 is filled in from the germline J gene. The V gene is TRBV3, the J gene TRBJ2-5; D unresolved. V was trimmed by 1 base and J by 2 bases, leaving 7 bases between them. Germline lookup yields CDR1 SNHLY and CDR2 FYNGKV (reference sequence). CDR3 size: 14 residues. CDR3 region: CASSLEGPQDTQYF. The CDR3 DNA, read in part, is TGTGCCAGCAGCTTAGAAGGGCCCCAAGACACCCAGTAC.

Comment on this clone: The genes are named according to mouse. The read halts 1 residue ahead of the CDR3 end, with the missing end drawn from the germline J gene. The rearrangement links TRBV13-3 to TRBJ2-4; TRBD2 might be the D (5 bases). Germline-derived CDR1 and CDR2 are NNHDY and SYVADS. The CDR3 covers 14 residues. V was pared by 5 bases and J by 0 bases, with 10 bases between. The covered CDR3 bases are TGTGCCAGCAGCTGGGCAACTAGTCAAAACACCTTGTAC. This codes for CASSWATSQNTLY. In full, the CDR3 is CASSWATSQNTLYF.

In the case of this clone: The germline and genes are mouse ones. The read comes to an end 1 residue before the CDR3 does, leaving the germline J gene to fill in the end. The V call is TRBV4, the J call TRBJ2-4; D remains ambiguous. This CDR3 is 14 amino acids long. Germline assignment: CDR1 LGHDT and CDR2 YNNKQL (reference sequence). Trimming pared 3 bases from V and 0 bases from J, leaving 7 bases between. The DNA read from the CDR3 is TGTGCCAGCAGCTATACAACTAGTCAAAACACCTTGTAC. Its translation is CASSYTTSQNTLY. In full, the CDR3 is CASSYTTSQNTLYF.

Remarks on this clone: Gene names and germline match the mouse. Coverage ceases 1 residue before the CDR3 finishes, and the germline J gene fills in the end. The rearrangement links TRBV3 to TRBJ2-4; D uncertain. Germline-derived CDR1 and CDR2 are SNHLY and FYNGKV (reference sequence). This CDR3 is 13 amino acids long. Trimming took off 5 bases at V and 1 base at J, with 7 bases between the two ends. The CDR3 spells CASSDQGQNTLYF. CDR3 DNA, as far as it was read: TGTGCCAGCAGCGACCAGGGTCAAAACACCTTGTAC.

Regarding this clone: Gene and germline names: mouse. The sequenced fragment ends 1 residue before the CDR3 boundary, so the rest is inferred from the germline J gene. This chain joins TRBV5 and TRBJ2-5, with D unresolved. The CDR3 has 11 amino acids. V was shortened by 2 bases and J by 4 bases, with 1 base between the two germline ends. Germline V gene sequence: CDR1 LGHNA, CDR2 YNLKQL (reference sequence). Partial CDR3 DNA: TGTGCCAGCAGCCAAAAAGACACCCAGTAC. Protein product: CASSQKDTQY. The full CDR3 protein is CASSQKDTQYF.

On this clone itself: Mouse germline and gene names are used. The CDR3 goes on 1 residue after the read ends, and that part is filled in from the germline J gene. The chain links TRBV13-2 to TRBJ1-4; D possibly corresponds to TRBD1 (5 bases). The CDR3 runs 13 residues. Germline loops: CDR1 NNHNN, CDR2 SYGAGS (reference sequence). V was pared by 0 bases and J by 11 bases, with 11 bases between. Incomplete CDR3 DNA: TGTGCCAGCGGTGATGGGCCACGGGGGAGATTATTT. It translates to CASGDGPRGRLF. In full, the CDR3 reads CASGDGPRGRLFF.

As for this clone: Here the gene names and germline are mouse. Read data end 1 residue before the CDR3 end; the end is taken from the germline J gene. The chain recombines TRBV21 with TRBJ2-7; TRBD1 matches at 9 bases. Being an ORF, TRBV21 has a function that is uncertain. The CDR3 consists of 12 residues. With V trimmed by 8 bases and J by 7 bases, 6 bases remained unmatched. The part of the CDR3 DNA that was read is TGTGCTAGCTCCCGGGACAGGGAGGAACAGTAC. It translates to CASSRDREEQY. The CDR3 reads in full as CASSRDREEQYF.

This clone was counted only a few times. Gene names follow the mouse nomenclature. The read comes to an end 1 residue before the CDR3 does, leaving the germline J gene to fill in the end. The chain carries TRBV13-2 and TRBJ1-5; no reliable D call. The CDR3 loop spans 14 amino acids. V was shortened by 3 bases and J by 6 bases, with 13 bases between the two germline ends. Germline-derived CDR1 and CDR2 are NNHNN and SYGAGS (reference sequence). The chain's CDR3 is CASGAPDTSQAPLF. CDR3 DNA, as far as it was read: TGTGCCAGCGGTGCACCCGACACAAGCCAGGCTCCGCTT.

Details on this clone: Mouse gene names and germline throughout. The read falls 1 residue short of the CDR3 end, and the missing part is taken from the germline J gene. V is TRBV29 and J is TRBJ2-1, with TRBD2 as a possible D gene (5 bases). The CDR3 has 14 amino acids. The germline V and J ends were trimmed by 4 bases and 0 bases, with 7 bases remaining between them. Germline CDR1 MSHET, CDR2 SYDVDS. The CDR3 region is CASSSGINYAEQFF. Partial CDR3 DNA: TGTGCTAGCAGTTCTGGGATTAACTATGCTGAGCAGTTC. Full variable domain (missing parts from reference TRBV29 and TRBJ2-1): DMKVTQMPRYLIKRMGENVLLECGQDMSHETMYWYRQDPGLGLQLIYISYDVDSNSEGDIPKGYRVSRKKREHFSLILDSAKTNQTSVYFCASSSGINYAEQFFGPGTRLTVL.

This clone was picked up one time. The gene names here belong to mouse. The read gets to within 1 residue of the CDR3 end, and the germline J gene fills in the rest. The rearrangement uses TRBV15 and TRBJ2-3, with unresolved D. V lost 6 bases to trimming and J lost 1 base, with 5 bases between them. Germline V gives CDR1 SGHND, CDR2 FRSKSL. The CDR3 is 12 residues long. CDR3 bases read: TGTGCCAGCAGGGGCGGTGCAGAAACGCTGTAT. Translation gives CASRGGAETLY. The CDR3 as a whole reads CASRGGAETLYF.

As regards this clone: The genes are named according to mouse. The read ends 1 residue shy of where the CDR3 ends; the end is completed using the germline J gene. Additional DNA sequences in this sample encode the identical CDR3. The chain has TRBV2 and TRBJ2-7, with a tentative D call TRBD2 (6 bases). V lost 2 bases and J 4 bases, leaving 6 bases between the germline ends. The CDR3 covers 12 residues. Germline CDR1 is LGHNA and CDR2 is YSYQKL. The DNA read from the CDR3 is TGTGCCAGCAGCCAAACTGGGTATGAACAGTAC. Protein sequence: CASSQTGYEQY. The whole CDR3 region reads CASSQTGYEQYF.

On this clone itself: Genes here carry mouse names. The read stops 1 residue short of the end of the CDR3; the missing end is completed from the germline J gene. The rearrangement joins TRBV3 to TRBJ2-3, with 8 positions matching TRBD1. The germline gives CDR1 SNHLY, CDR2 FYNGKV (reference sequence). The trim removed 4 bases at V and 2 bases at J, leaving 2 bases unmatched. The CDR3 is made up of 14 amino acids. This CDR3 reads CASSSRGLAETLYF. CDR3 DNA (partial): TGTGCCAGCAGCTCCAGGGGGCTTGCAGAAACGCTGTAT.

Comment on this clone: Gene labels here are mouse ones. The read comes to an end 1 residue before the CDR3 does, leaving the germline J gene to fill in the end. The chain couples TRBV12-1 to TRBJ2-5; 9 nucleotides agree with TRBD1. This CDR3 spans 14 amino acids. V was clipped by 0 bases and J by 5 bases; unmatched bases: 2. CDR1 and CDR2 from the germline V gene are SGHSN and HYEKVE. The part of the CDR3 DNA that was read is TGTGCCAGCTCTCTCGACAGGGGGGGAGACACCCAGTAC. Translating it yields CASSLDRGGDTQY. From start to end, the CDR3 is CASSLDRGGDTQYF. Filled out from reference TRBV12-1 and TRBJ2-5, the complete variable domain reads DSGVVQSPRHIIKEKGGRSVLTCIPISGHSNVVWYQQTLGKELKFLIQHYEKVERDKGFLPSRFSVQQFDDYHSEMNMSALELEDSAMYFCASSLDRGGDTQYFGPGTRLLVL.

With regard to this clone: Gene and germline names: mouse. The read ends 1 residue shy of where the CDR3 ends; the end is completed using the germline J gene. The chain combines TRBV15 with TRBJ2-1; D unresolved. Germline assignment: CDR1 SGHND and CDR2 FRSKSL. The CDR3 is 11 residues long. Trimming removed 0 bases from V and 10 bases from J, with 4 bases in between. CDR3 region: CASSLAGEQFF. CDR3 DNA, as far as it was read: TGTGCCAGCAGTTTAGCGGGGGAGCAGTTC.

Worth noting for this clone: Gene and germline names: mouse. CDR3 bases read: TGTGCAAGCAGCTTAGGGGGGGGCATTGCAGAAACGCTGTAT. Its protein product is CASSLGGGIAETLY. Given in full, the CDR3 is CASSLGGGIAETLYF. V usage is TRBV16 and J usage is TRBJ2-3, with 8 bases lining up with TRBD2. Coverage ceases 1 residue before the CDR3 finishes, and the germline J gene fills in the end. J lost 2 bases, V lost 1 base, and 2 bases had no gene match. CDR3 length equals 15 residues. From germline, CDR1 is SGHSA and CDR2 FRNQAP.

This clone was picked up a small number of times. The germline and genes are mouse ones. Read coverage stops 1 residue before the CDR3 terminus; the germline J gene supplies the remainder. J is TRBJ2-7 and V is TRBV15; 13 bases match TRBD2. The CDR3 contains 14 residues. CDR1 SGHND and CDR2 FRSKSL come from the germline V gene. V lost 3 bases to trimming and J lost 8 bases; unmatched junction nucleotides: 4. CDR3: CASSFGTGGGQQYF. The DNA read from the CDR3 is TGTGCCAGCAGTTTTGGGACTGGGGGGGGGCAACAGTAC.

This clone was seen only a few times. Gene names are mouse gene names. The DNA ends 1 residue before the CDR3 does, and the rest of the CDR3 is filled in from the germline J gene. The rearrangement joins TRBV13-2 to TRBJ2-3; D not certain. This CDR3 spans 13 amino acids. V was pared by 2 bases and J by 3 bases, with 7 bases between. Germline CDR1 NNHNN, CDR2 SYGAGS (reference sequence). The covered CDR3 bases are TGTGCCAGCGGTGAGATCAAGGCAGAAACGCTGTAT. It specifies CASGEIKAETLY. Given in full, the CDR3 is CASGEIKAETLYF.

On this clone itself: Each gene name is a mouse one. The CDR3 end is not reached by the read, which stops 1 residue before it; the germline J gene fills it in. Other DNA variants within this sample encode the same CDR3. The gene calls are TRBV13-2 and TRBJ1-1, with TRBD1 as a possible D gene (5 bases). Per germline, CDR1 NNHNN and CDR2 SYGAGS (reference sequence). The CDR3 runs 11 residues. V was pared by 2 bases and J by 8 bases, with 7 bases between. The CDR3 here is CASGERGEVFF. Incomplete CDR3 DNA: TGTGCCAGCGGTGAGAGGGGTGAAGTCTTC.

Turning to this clone: The germline and genes are mouse ones. The DNA ends 1 residue before the CDR3 does, and the rest of the CDR3 is filled in from the germline J gene. The V gene is TRBV12-2, the J gene TRBJ2-1, with 9 bases aligning to TRBD1. CDR1 is SGHLS, CDR2 HYDKME, per germline. V lost 3 bases to trimming and J lost 2 bases; unmatched junction nucleotides: 4. The CDR3 consists of 15 residues. The covered CDR3 bases are TGTGCCAGCTCTTTCCGACAGGGGGACTATGCTGAGCAGTTC. It encodes CASSFRQGDYAEQF. The entire CDR3 reads CASSFRQGDYAEQFF.

For this clone: The listed genes are named as in mouse. The read ends 1 residue shy of where the CDR3 ends; the end is completed using the germline J gene. This chain connects TRBV13-2 to TRBJ1-2; maybe TRBD1 (5 bases). Germline-derived CDR1 and CDR2 are NNHNN and SYGAGS (reference sequence). V lost 2 bases to trimming and J lost 4 bases, with 12 bases between them. This CDR3 comprises 14 residues. CDR3 DNA (partial): TGTGCCAGCGGTGAGCCAGGGTGGGCCTCCGACTACACC. Residues: CASGEPGWASDYT. The entire CDR3 is CASGEPGWASDYTF.

In regard to this clone: All gene names here are mouse names. The read comes to an end 1 residue before the CDR3 does, leaving the germline J gene to fill in the end. This chain links TRBV2 with TRBJ1-6; D might be TRBD1 (6 bases). TRBJ1-6 is an ORF, with its function uncertain. In germline, CDR1 is LGHNA, CDR2 YSYQKL. The ends were cut back, 3 bases at V and 10 bases at J, with 13 bases in the middle. The CDR3 consists of 14 residues. The DNA read from the CDR3 is TGTGCCAGCAGCCACCAACAGGGAGGGTCGCCCCTCTAC. As protein: CASSHQQGGSPLY. The whole CDR3 is CASSHQQGGSPLYF.